This TCR beta chain was captured in a study of blood T cell repertoires in COVID-19. Overall study context: Samples representing acute and convalescent COVID-19 were sourced from the United States, Italy and Spain. PBMCs, B-cell-depleted T cells, or T cells were the source of the cDNA or gDNA that made up the material.

In germline, CDR1 is LNHNV, CDR2 YYDKDF (reference sequence). Trimming left V 1 base short and J 5 bases short, with 6 bases between. The CDR3 extends over 12 amino acids. How the authors handled the data: Amplification from reference gene primers served as the basis for estimated nucleated cell counts. Sequenced by immunoSEQ multiplex PCR; TCRdb stores in-frame clones only, minus some. That table is the source of V, J and clone size, and D and trimming were worked out from the DNA. The profile shows fewer than 250,000 clones, roughly 82% of them singletons. The rearrangement uses TRBV15 and TRBJ2-7, with D possibly TRBD2 on 5 matching bases. The sample was peripheral blood. The clonotype was recovered from a woman in her forties with acute or convalescent COVID-19. CDR3 sequence (DNA): TGTGCCACCAGCAGAGTTAGCGACGAGCAGTACTTC. This sequence encodes CATSRVSDEQYF.